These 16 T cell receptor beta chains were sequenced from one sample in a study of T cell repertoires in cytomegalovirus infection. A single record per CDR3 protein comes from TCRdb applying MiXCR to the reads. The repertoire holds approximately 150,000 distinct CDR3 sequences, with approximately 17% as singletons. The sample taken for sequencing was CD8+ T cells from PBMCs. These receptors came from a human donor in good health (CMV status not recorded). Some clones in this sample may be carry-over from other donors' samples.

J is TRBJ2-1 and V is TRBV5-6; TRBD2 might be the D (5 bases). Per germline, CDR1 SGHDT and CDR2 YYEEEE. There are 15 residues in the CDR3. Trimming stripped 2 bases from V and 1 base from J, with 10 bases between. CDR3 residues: CASSFELDSYNEQFF. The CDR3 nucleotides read TGTGCCAGCAGCTTCGAACTAGATTCCTACAATGAGCAGTTCTTC.

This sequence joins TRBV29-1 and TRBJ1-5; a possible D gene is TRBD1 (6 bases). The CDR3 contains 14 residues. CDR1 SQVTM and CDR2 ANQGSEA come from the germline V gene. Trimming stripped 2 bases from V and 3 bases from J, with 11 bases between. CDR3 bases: TGCAGCGTTGAAAGCGGACAGCCCAATCAGCCCCAGCATTTT. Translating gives CSVESGQPNQPQHF.

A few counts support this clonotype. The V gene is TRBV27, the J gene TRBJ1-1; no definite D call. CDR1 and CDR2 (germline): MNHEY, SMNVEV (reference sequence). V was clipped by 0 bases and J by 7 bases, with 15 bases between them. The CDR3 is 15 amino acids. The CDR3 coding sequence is TGTGCCAGCAGTTTATCTTGGTGGTCGGGCGGTGAAGCTTTCTTT. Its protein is CASSLSWWSGGEAFF.

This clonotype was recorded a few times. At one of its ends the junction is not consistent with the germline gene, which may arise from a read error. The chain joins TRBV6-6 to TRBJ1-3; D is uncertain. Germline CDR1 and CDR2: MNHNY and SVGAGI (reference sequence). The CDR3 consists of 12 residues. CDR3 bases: TGTGCCAGCACTTACTCTGGAAACACCATATATTTT. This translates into CASTYSGNTIYF.

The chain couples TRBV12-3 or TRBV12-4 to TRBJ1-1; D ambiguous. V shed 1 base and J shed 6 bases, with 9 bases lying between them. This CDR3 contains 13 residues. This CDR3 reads CASSLVYGAEAFF. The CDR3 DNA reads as TGTGCCAGCAGTTTAGTATACGGTGCTGAAGCTTTCTTT.

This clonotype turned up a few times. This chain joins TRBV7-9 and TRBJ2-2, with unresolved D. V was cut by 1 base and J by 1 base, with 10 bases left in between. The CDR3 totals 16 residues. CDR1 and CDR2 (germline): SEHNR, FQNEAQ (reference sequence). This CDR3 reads CASSLEVDLNTGELFF. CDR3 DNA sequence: TGTGCCAGCAGCTTAGAGGTAGACCTGAACACCGGGGAGCTGTTTTTT.

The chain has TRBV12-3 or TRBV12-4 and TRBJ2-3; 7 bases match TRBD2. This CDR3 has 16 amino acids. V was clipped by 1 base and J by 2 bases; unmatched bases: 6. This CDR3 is CASSLDTSETTDTQYF. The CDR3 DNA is TGTGCCAGCAGTTTAGATACTAGCGAGACCACAGATACGCAGTATTTT.

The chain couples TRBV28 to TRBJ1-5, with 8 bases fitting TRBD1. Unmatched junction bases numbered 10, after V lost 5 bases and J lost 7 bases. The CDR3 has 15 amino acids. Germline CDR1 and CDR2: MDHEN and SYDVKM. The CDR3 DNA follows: TGTGCCAGCAGTCTAGACAGGGGAGTATCACAGCCCCAGCATTTT. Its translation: CASSLDRGVSQPQHF. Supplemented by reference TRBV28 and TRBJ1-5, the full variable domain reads DVKVTQSSRYLVKRTGEKVFLECVQDMDHENMFWYRQDPGLGLRLIYFSYDVKMKEKGDIPEGYSVSREKKERFSLILESASTNQTSMYLCASSLDRGVSQPQHFGDGTRLSIL.

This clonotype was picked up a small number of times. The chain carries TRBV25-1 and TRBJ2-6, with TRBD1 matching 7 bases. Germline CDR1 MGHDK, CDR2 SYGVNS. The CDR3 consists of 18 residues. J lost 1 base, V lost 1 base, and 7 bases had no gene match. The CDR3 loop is CASSEWDRHLSGANVLTF. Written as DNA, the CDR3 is TGTGCCAGCAGTGAATGGGACAGACACTTATCTGGGGCCAACGTCCTGACTTTC.

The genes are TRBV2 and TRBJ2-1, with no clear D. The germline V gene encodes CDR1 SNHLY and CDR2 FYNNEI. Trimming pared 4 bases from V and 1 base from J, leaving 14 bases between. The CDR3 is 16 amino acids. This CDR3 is CASSVTGLTSYNEQFF. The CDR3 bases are TGTGCCAGCAGTGTAACTGGTCTTACTTCCTACAATGAGCAGTTCTTC.

The CDR3 loop reads CASSFRESETDTQYF. CDR3 nucleotides: TGTGCCAGCAGCTTCAGGGAGAGTGAAACAGATACGCAGTATTTT. The chain couples TRBV7-9 to TRBJ2-3; D assignment may be TRBD1 or TRBD2 (5 bases each). Germline V gives CDR1 SEHNR, CDR2 FQNEAQ (reference sequence). With 3 bases removed from V and 3 bases from J, the gap between germline ends came to 13 bases. The CDR3 covers 15 residues.

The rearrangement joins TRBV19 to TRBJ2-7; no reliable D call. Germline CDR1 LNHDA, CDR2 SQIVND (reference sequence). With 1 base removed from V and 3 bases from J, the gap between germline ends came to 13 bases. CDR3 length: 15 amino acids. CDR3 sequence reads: CASSIGDGYNYEQYF. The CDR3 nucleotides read TGTGCCAGTAGTATAGGTGACGGATACAACTACGAGCAGTACTTC.

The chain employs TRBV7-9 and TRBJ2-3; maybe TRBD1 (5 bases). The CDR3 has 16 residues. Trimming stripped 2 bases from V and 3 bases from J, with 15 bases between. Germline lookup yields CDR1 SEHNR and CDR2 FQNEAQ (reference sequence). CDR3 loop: CASSLPPGRVTDTQYF. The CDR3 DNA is TGTGCCAGCAGCTTACCGCCCGGCAGGGTGACAGATACGCAGTATTTT. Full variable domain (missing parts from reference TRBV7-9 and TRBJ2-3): DTGVSQNPRHKITKRGQNVTFRCDPISEHNRLYWYRQTLGQGPEFLTYFQNEAQLEKSRLLSDRFSAERPKGSFSTLEIQRTEQGDSAMYLCASSLPPGRVTDTQYFGPGTRLTVL.

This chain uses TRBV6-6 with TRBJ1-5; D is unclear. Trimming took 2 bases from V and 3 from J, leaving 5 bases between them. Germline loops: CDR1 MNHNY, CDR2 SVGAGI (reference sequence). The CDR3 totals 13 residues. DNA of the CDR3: TGTGCCAGCAGTTACGGGGACAATCAGCCCCAGCATTTT. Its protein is CASSYGDNQPQHF.

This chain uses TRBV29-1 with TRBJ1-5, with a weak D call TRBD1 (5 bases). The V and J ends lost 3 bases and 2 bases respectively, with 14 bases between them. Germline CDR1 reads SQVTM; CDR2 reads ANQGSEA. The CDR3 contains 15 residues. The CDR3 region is CSVDQDGTGNQPQHF. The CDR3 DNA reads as TGCAGCGTTGACCAGGATGGGACGGGCAATCAGCCCCAGCATTTT.

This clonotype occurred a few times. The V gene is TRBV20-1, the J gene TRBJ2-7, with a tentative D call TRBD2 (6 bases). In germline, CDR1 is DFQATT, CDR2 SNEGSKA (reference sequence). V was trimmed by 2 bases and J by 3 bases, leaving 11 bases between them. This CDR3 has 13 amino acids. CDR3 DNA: TGCAGTGCTAGACTAGCGTCTTTCTACGAGCAGTACTTC. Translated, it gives CSARLASFYEQYF.